This TCR beta chain was recovered during a study of cytomegalovirus exposure and HLA in healthy donors. Findings and limits, study-wide: It was approximately 170 TCR beta chains that were listed as cytomegalovirus-associated.

In regard to this clone: No antigen is known for it.

Generated by immunoSEQ multiplex PCR, the TCRdb table keeps only in-frame clones and is missing some. The sample lists roughly 56,000 clones, roughly 90% occurring once. Germline assignment: CDR1 SEHNR and CDR2 FQNEAQ (reference sequence). The CDR3 is 15 amino acids. V was clipped by 5 bases and J by 2 bases; unmatched bases: 3. The V and J genes are TRBV7-9 and TRBJ2-3; 11 nucleotides align to TRBD2. Material: PBMCs. This receptor was taken from a woman between 25 and 40 years old in good health and CMV-seronegative. Here the CDR3 DNA reads TGTGCCAGCAGCCCGGGACTAGCGGACACAGATACGCAGTATTTT. It specifies CASSPGLADTDTQYF.